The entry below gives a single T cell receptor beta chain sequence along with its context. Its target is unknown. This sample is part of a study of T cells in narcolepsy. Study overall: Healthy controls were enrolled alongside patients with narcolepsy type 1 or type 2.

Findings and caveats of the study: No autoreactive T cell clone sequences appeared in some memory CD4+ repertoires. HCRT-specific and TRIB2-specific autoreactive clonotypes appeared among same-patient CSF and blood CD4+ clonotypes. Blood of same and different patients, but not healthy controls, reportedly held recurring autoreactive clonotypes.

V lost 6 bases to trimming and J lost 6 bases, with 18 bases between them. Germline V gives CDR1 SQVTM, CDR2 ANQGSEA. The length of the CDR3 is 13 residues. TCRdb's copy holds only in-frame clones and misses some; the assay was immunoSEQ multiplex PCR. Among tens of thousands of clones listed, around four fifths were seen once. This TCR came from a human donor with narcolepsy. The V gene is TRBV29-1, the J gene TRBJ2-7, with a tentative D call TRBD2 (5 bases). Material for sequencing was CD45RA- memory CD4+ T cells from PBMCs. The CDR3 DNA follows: TGCAGCGTAAAACCACGCGGAGAGGGCGAGCAGTACTTC. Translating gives CSVKPRGEGEQYF.